These 27 T cell receptor beta chains were sequenced from one sample in a study of cytomegalovirus exposure and HLA in healthy donors. The PCR made use of 60 Vbeta and 13 Jbeta primers. Using immunoSEQ multiplex PCR, the repertoire was profiled, and TCRdb retains in-frame clones only, with some absent. The sample yields 140,000 to 150,000 clones, over 60% seen once. Material for sequencing was PBMCs. These TCRs come from a woman aged 18-29 years in good health and CMV-seronegative.

This clone was picked up one time. The chain combines TRBV6-5 with TRBJ1-4; D gene uncertain. This CDR3 contains 13 residues. CDR1 and CDR2 from the germline V gene are MNHEY and SVGAGI. CDR3 in DNA: TGTGCTTGCCGAGGGCCCGCTGATGAAAAACTGTTTTTT. It is translated as CACRGPADEKLFF.

V is TRBV5-1 and J is TRBJ2-4; 10 bases match TRBD1. The trim removed 3 bases at V and 7 bases at J, leaving 7 bases unmatched. Germline V gives CDR1 SGHRS, CDR2 YFSETQ. The CDR3 spans 15 residues. In DNA, the CDR3 is TGCGCCAGCAGCTGGGGGACGGGACAGGGGAACATTCAGTACTTC. Amino acids: CASSWGTGQGNIQYF.

As concerns this clone: Different DNA sequences within this sample yield the same CDR3. The chain links TRBV27 to TRBJ1-3; D is possibly TRBD1 (5 bases). CDR1 and CDR2 (germline): MNHEY, SMNVEV (reference sequence). The CDR3 length is 16 residues. With 0 bases removed from V and 3 bases from J, the gap between germline ends came to 12 bases. The CDR3 reads CASSLSGAPYGNTIYF. CDR3 nucleotide sequence: TGTGCCAGCAGTTTATCAGGGGCGCCGTATGGAAACACCATATATTTT.

This clone was seen once. As DNA, the CDR3 is TGTGCCAGCAGCTTAGTGGCTAGCGAATTCTACAATGAGCAGTTCTTC. Protein product: CASSLVASEFYNEQFF. The chain recombines TRBV7-2 with TRBJ2-1; perhaps TRBD2 as D (6 bases). Germline V gene data show CDR1 as SGHTA and CDR2 as FQGNSA. The length of the CDR3 is 16 residues. V lost 1 base, J lost 3 bases, and 13 bases lay in between.

The sample holds a few counts of this clone. The V and J genes are TRBV7-9 and TRBJ1-1; 8 bases line up with TRBD1. The J segment lost 5 bases and the V segment lost 4 bases, leaving 6 bases of the junction unmatched. The germline V gene has CDR1 SEHNR and CDR2 FQNEAQ (reference sequence). This CDR3 spans 14 amino acids. The CDR3 is CASSSQGVRTEAFF. In DNA form, the CDR3 reads TGTGCCAGCAGCTCACAGGGGGTAAGGACTGAAGCTTTCTTT.

This clone was observed a single time. This chain joins TRBV5-1 and TRBJ2-2; no clear D. From germline, CDR1 is SGHRS and CDR2 YFSETQ. Between the trimmed V and J ends, which lost 0 bases and 2 bases, there was a span of 11 bases. The length of the CDR3 is 16 residues. CDR3 in DNA: TGCGCCAGCAGCTTGGTTGTGACAATCAACACCGGGGAGCTGTTTTTT. It translates to CASSLVVTINTGELFF.

The chain combines TRBV27 with TRBJ2-7; D is possibly TRBD1 (5 bases). Looked up from germline, CDR1 is MNHEY and CDR2 is SMNVEV (reference sequence). V was clipped by 6 bases and J by 1 base, with 7 bases between them. The length of the CDR3 is 12 residues. The CDR3 region has the DNA TGTGCCAGCAGGGGGCAATCCTACGAGCAGTACTTC. Protein: CASRGQSYEQYF.

The chain combines TRBV7-2 with TRBJ2-5, with 9 bases aligning to TRBD1. Germline lookup yields CDR1 SGHTA and CDR2 FQGNSA. V shed 5 bases, J shed 5 bases, and the junction held 6 bases outside the gene matches. The CDR3 contains 14 residues. The CDR3, as DNA: TGTGCCAGCAGCGTGACAGGGGGTAAGGAGACCCAGTACTTC. Protein sequence: CASSVTGGKETQYF.

Only a few counts were recorded for this clone. The chain joins TRBV2 to TRBJ2-5; 7 nucleotides align to TRBD1. Germline CDR1 reads SNHLY; CDR2 reads FYNNEI. CDR3 length equals 14 residues. V trimming: 8 bases; J trimming: 2 bases; junction bases outside the gene matches: 8. The CDR3 DNA is TGTGCCAGCTCGGCGACAGGGCCTCAAGAGACCCAGTACTTC. It is translated as CASSATGPQETQYF.

The chain links TRBV18 to TRBJ1-3, with 10 bases lining up with TRBD1. The V and J ends lost 3 bases and 6 bases, in that order; junction bases with no gene match: 5. Germline loops: CDR1 KGHSH, CDR2 LQKENI. This CDR3 has 15 residues. The CDR3 sequence is CASSPTGTGENTIYF. The CDR3, as DNA: TGTGCCAGCTCACCCACCGGGACAGGGGAAAACACCATATATTTT.

This clone has just a few counts. J is TRBJ2-6 and V is TRBV5-4; D ambiguous. CDR1 and CDR2 (germline): SGHNT, YYREEE (reference sequence). Trimming stripped 4 bases from V and 0 bases from J, with 8 bases between. The length of the CDR3 is 15 residues. The CDR3 DNA is TGTGCCAGCAGCCCCCCGGGCTCTGGGGCCAACGTCCTGACTTTC. It yields the protein CASSPPGSGANVLTF.

This clone was found once. The chain combines TRBV4-3 with TRBJ2-2; 10 bases map to TRBD2. Per the germline V gene, CDR1 is LGHNA and CDR2 is YSLEER. The V and J ends lost 7 bases and 1 base, in that order; junction bases with no gene match: 9. The CDR3 consists of 17 residues. CDR3 DNA: TGCGCCAGCAAGCTAAGTGGACTAGCGGTGAACACCGGGGAGCTGTTTTTT. Residues: CASKLSGLAVNTGELFF.

V is TRBV19 and J is TRBJ2-5; 8 nucleotides align to TRBD2. CDR3 length equals 17 residues. V dropped 0 bases and J dropped 3; count of bases not matched to a gene: 9. Germline V gives CDR1 LNHDA, CDR2 SQIVND (reference sequence). The CDR3 DNA reads as TGTGCCAGTAGTATAGATTTTAACGGGAGGGGGGAAGAGACCCAGTACTTC. Translating gives CASSIDFNGRGEETQYF. Drawing the rest from reference TRBV19 and TRBJ2-5, the complete variable domain is DGGITQSPKYLFRKEGQNVTLSCEQNLNHDAMYWYRQDPGQGLRLIYYSQIVNDFQKGDIAEGYSVSREKKESFPLTVTSAQKNPTAFYLCASSIDFNGRGEETQYFGPGTRLLVL.

The J gene is TRBJ2-1, the V gene TRBV19; TRBD2 agrees at 8 bases. The CDR3 is made up of 16 amino acids. Trimming at V came to 6 bases and at J to 4 bases, leaving 11 bases not matched to a gene. Germline CDR1 reads LNHDA; CDR2 reads SQIVND (reference sequence). The CDR3 DNA reads TGTGCCAGTAGCATAAGGGGCGGGGGGCCTTACAATGAGCAGTTCTTC. It codes for CASSIRGGGPYNEQFF.

The genes are TRBV4-3 and TRBJ2-2; D might be TRBD1 (6 bases). Germline lookup yields CDR1 LGHNA and CDR2 YSLEER. V was clipped by 3 bases and J by 6 bases, with 11 bases between them. The CDR3 loop spans 14 amino acids. The CDR3 here is CASSQTWGPGELFF. In nucleotides, the CDR3 is TGCGCCAGCAGCCAGACCTGGGGGCCCGGGGAGCTGTTTTTT.

This clone showed up just a few times. The V gene is TRBV5-1, the J gene TRBJ1-6; the match to TRBD1 covers 7 bases. CDR1 is SGHRS and CDR2 is YFSETQ in the germline V gene. This CDR3 spans 15 amino acids. V lost 0 bases, J lost 7 bases, and 4 bases stayed unmatched. The CDR3 is CASSLGGTENSPLHF. Here the CDR3 DNA reads TGCGCCAGCAGCTTGGGAGGGACAGAGAATTCACCCCTCCACTTT.

With respect to this clone: The junction differs from germline at one of its ends, possibly a read error. V and J are TRBV18 and TRBJ2-6, with D possibly matching TRBD1 (6 bases). The CDR3 length is 17 residues. In germline, CDR1 is KGHSH, CDR2 LQKENI. CDR3 loop: CASSTRDISSGANGLTF. The CDR3 nucleotides read TGTGCCAGCTCAACCCGGGACATTTCCTCTGGGGCCAACGGCCTGACTTTC.

This clone occurred a few times. The rearrangement links TRBV18 to TRBJ2-1, with TRBD1 matching over 9 bases. V was clipped by 1 base and J by 3 bases; unmatched bases: 10. In germline, CDR1 is KGHSH, CDR2 LQKENI. This CDR3 is 18 amino acids long. The CDR3 loop is CASSPLGLTGGGYNEQFF. The CDR3 region has the DNA TGTGCCAGCTCACCACTAGGGCTAACAGGGGGCGGCTACAATGAGCAGTTCTTC. Supplemented by reference TRBV18 and TRBJ2-1, the full variable domain reads NAGVMQNPRHLVRRRGQEARLRCSPMKGHSHVYWYRQLPEEGLKFMVYLQKENIIDESGMPKERFSAEFPKEGPSILRIQQVVRGDSAAYFCASSPLGLTGGGYNEQFFGPGTRLTVL.

This clone was counted only a few times. V and J are TRBV7-7 and TRBJ2-1; 10 nucleotides align to TRBD2. Germline-derived CDR1 and CDR2 are SSHAT and FNYEAQ (reference sequence). J was trimmed by 4 bases and V by 5 bases; bases with no gene match: 5. The CDR3 consists of 15 residues. The DNA for the CDR3 is TGTGCCAGCAGCGCCGGGACTAGCGAATACAATGAGCAGTTCTTC. The encoded protein is CASSAGTSEYNEQFF. Filled out from reference TRBV7-7 and TRBJ2-1, the complete variable domain reads GAGVSQSPRYKVTKRGQDVTLRCDPISSHATLYWYQQALGQGPEFLTYFNYEAQPDKSGLPSDRFSAERPEGSISTLTIQRTEQRDSAMYRCASSAGTSEYNEQFFGPGTRLTVL.

This clone appeared a few times. The genes are TRBV18 and TRBJ1-4; TRBD1 aligns across 8 bases. CDR1 KGHSH and CDR2 LQKENI come from the germline V gene. The trim removed 4 bases at V and 3 bases at J, leaving 4 bases unmatched. The CDR3 sequence is 15 residues long. The CDR3 here is CASSRQGPSNEKLFF. The CDR3 DNA sequence: TGTGCCAGCTCACGACAGGGGCCATCTAATGAAAAACTGTTTTTT.

The rearrangement links TRBV27 to TRBJ1-1; TRBD1 aligns across 8 bases. The CDR3 is 13 amino acids. Trimming at V came to 6 bases and at J to 5 bases, leaving 5 bases not matched to a gene. In germline, CDR1 is MNHEY, CDR2 SMNVEV (reference sequence). The CDR3 nucleotides read TGTGCCAGCAGCTGGGACAGGAGAACTGAAGCTTTCTTT. Amino acids: CASSWDRRTEAFF.

This clone turned up a few times. Compared with germline, one end of the junction differs, possibly owing to a read error. The chain has TRBV5-4 and TRBJ1-1; maybe TRBD1 (5 bases). The CDR3 has 15 amino acids. Germline lookup yields CDR1 SGHNT and CDR2 YYREEE (reference sequence). CDR3 DNA sequence: TGCGCCAGCAGCCAAGATAGGGGAAGGGCAACTGAAGCTTTCTTT. Amino acids: CASSQDRGRATEAFF.

The chain carries TRBV7-2 and TRBJ1-3; perhaps TRBD1 as D (5 bases). Germline CDR1 is SGHTA and CDR2 is FQGNSA. CDR3 length: 17 amino acids. Trimming stripped 5 bases from V and 3 bases from J, with 20 bases between. The CDR3 DNA reads TGTGCCAGCAGCCTGTATTGGGGCGGGGGGAATGGAAACACCATATATTTT. Translated, it gives CASSLYWGGGNGNTIYF.

The chain couples TRBV5-1 to TRBJ1-2; TRBD1 might be the D (6 bases). Trimming removed 1 base at V and 1 base at J, with 8 bases between. The V gene's germline CDR1 is SGHRS and CDR2 YFSETQ. The CDR3 consists of 14 residues. The CDR3 loop is CASSLQGNNYGYTF. As DNA, the CDR3 is TGCGCCAGCAGCTTGCAGGGGAATAACTATGGCTACACCTTC.

The chain couples TRBV5-1 to TRBJ1-1; 9 bases are shared with TRBD1. The CDR3 is 15 amino acids. The V and J ends lost 0 bases and 4 bases, in that order; junction bases with no gene match: 4. Germline-derived CDR1 and CDR2 are SGHRS and YFSETQ. The CDR3 spells CASSLENRGPTEAFF. The CDR3 bases are TGCGCCAGCAGCTTGGAAAACAGGGGGCCCACTGAAGCTTTCTTT.

This rearrangement joins TRBV7-9 to TRBJ1-3; 11 positions match TRBD1. With V trimmed by 5 bases and J by 2 bases, 5 bases remained unmatched. Germline-derived CDR1 and CDR2 are SEHNR and FQNEAQ (reference sequence). This CDR3 comprises 16 residues. The CDR3 sequence: CASSHGTGGTGNTIYF. The CDR3 region has the DNA TGTGCCAGCAGCCATGGGACAGGGGGAACTGGAAACACCATATATTTT. The full variable domain, with the rest looked up from reference TRBV7-9 and TRBJ1-3, is DTGVSQNPRHKITKRGQNVTFRCDPISEHNRLYWYRQTLGQGPEFLTYFQNEAQLEKSRLLSDRFSAERPKGSFSTLEIQRTEQGDSAMYLCASSHGTGGTGNTIYFGEGSWLTVV.

The rearrangement uses TRBV7-3 and TRBJ1-1, with 8 nucleotides matching TRBD1. Trimming removed 1 base from V and 5 bases from J; junction bases left unmatched: 3. This CDR3 spans 14 amino acids. Germline CDR1 reads SGHTA; CDR2 reads FQGTGA. For the CDR3, the DNA is TGTGCCAGCAGCTTAATACAGGGGGTAACTGAAGCTTTCTTT. This sequence encodes CASSLIQGVTEAFF.